The 29 T cell receptor beta chains in this list originate from one sample, sequenced in a study of T cell responses to AZD1222 COVID-19 vaccine. Using immunoSEQ multiplex PCR, the repertoire was profiled, and TCRdb retains in-frame clones only, with some absent. In the table there are 140,000 to 150,000 clones, 88% of which are singletons. Sequenced material: peripheral blood, taken on day 0 of AZD1222 vaccination. The receptor source for this set is an adult in good health.

The chain carries TRBV4-1 and TRBJ1-6; 10 bases agree with TRBD1. Per germline, CDR1 MGHRA and CDR2 YSYEKL. This CDR3 spans 15 amino acids. Trimming at V came to 3 bases and at J to 9 bases, leaving 5 bases not matched to a gene. In DNA form, the CDR3 reads TGCGCCAGCAGCCAGCCACGGGACAGGGGTTCACCCCTCCACTTT. It specifies CASSQPRDRGSPLHF.

This clone was counted a single time. The rearrangement links TRBV2 to TRBJ1-1; TRBD1 might be the D (5 bases). CDR1 SNHLY and CDR2 FYNNEI come from the germline V gene. V dropped 7 bases and J dropped 5 bases, with 11 bases sitting between them. This CDR3 is 12 amino acids long. In DNA form, the CDR3 reads TGTGCCAGCAAATCAGCAGGGACTGAAGCTTTCTTT. Translation: CASKSAGTEAFF.

The V call is TRBV28, the J call TRBJ1-2; D uncertain. CDR1 and CDR2 (germline): MDHEN, SYDVKM. Trimming removed 5 bases at V and 0 bases at J, with 13 bases between. The CDR3 length is 15 residues. The CDR3 region is CASSMSERPNYGYTF. As DNA, the CDR3 is TGTGCCAGCAGTATGTCAGAGCGACCTAACTATGGCTACACCTTC.

This clone occurred a few times. The chain combines TRBV30 with TRBJ1-6; the D gene is possibly TRBD1 (6 bases). V was pared by 1 base and J by 5 bases, with 12 bases between. This CDR3 spans 15 amino acids. CDR1 GTSNPN and CDR2 SVGIG come from the germline V gene (reference sequence). CDR3 coding DNA: TGTGCCTGGAGTGCGACAGGACCGCATAATTCACCCCTCCACTTT. Translating it yields CAWSATGPHNSPLHF.

This clone showed up just a few times. The CDR3, as DNA: TGTGCCAGCAGCCGCGGAGGACAGGGAGTAGGCAATGAGCAGTTCTTC. Translating it yields CASSRGGQGVGNEQFF. This chain joins TRBV4-2 and TRBJ2-1, with TRBD1 identical over 8 bases. Trimming at V came to 4 bases and at J to 6 bases, leaving 11 bases not matched to a gene. Looked up from germline, CDR1 is LGHNA and CDR2 is YNFKEQ. The CDR3 sequence is 16 residues long.

The genes are TRBV6-5 and TRBJ2-5; D ambiguous. Germline V gene lookup returns CDR1 MNHEY and CDR2 SVGAGI. V was trimmed by 2 bases and J by 1 base, leaving 5 bases between them. The CDR3 has 13 amino acids. CDR3 sequence reads: CASSYRVQETQYF. The CDR3 DNA follows: TGTGCCAGCAGTTACCGTGTCCAAGAGACCCAGTACTTC.

This chain links TRBV27 with TRBJ2-7; 10 positions agree with TRBD1. CDR1 MNHEY and CDR2 SMNVEV come from the germline V gene (reference sequence). This CDR3 is built from 15 residues. Germline trimming cut 6 bases from V and 3 bases from J; bases unmatched to any gene: 8. Here the CDR3 DNA reads TGTGCCAGCAGCCCCGGGACAGGGGACCTCTACGAGCAGTACTTC. This translates into CASSPGTGDLYEQYF.

The chain is built from TRBV7-8 and TRBJ1-2; D is undetermined. V lost 5 bases to trimming and J lost 8 bases, with 9 bases between them. The CDR3 is 11 residues long. Germline lookup yields CDR1 SGHVS and CDR2 FQNEAQ. The CDR3 region has the DNA TGTGCCAGCAGCCAAAGAGGGGGCTACACCTTC. The encoded protein is CASSQRGGYTF.

The table lists this clone with a few counts. The chain joins TRBV13 to TRBJ1-1; D unresolved. The CDR3 is 11 amino acids. Germline-derived CDR1 and CDR2 are PRHDT and FYEKMQ (reference sequence). The ends were cut back, 0 bases at V and 6 bases at J, with 2 bases in the middle. CDR3 DNA: TGTGCCAGCAGCTTAGGGGCTGAAGCTTTCTTT. As protein: CASSLGAEAFF.

The rearrangement uses TRBV5-6 and TRBJ1-4, with a tentative D call TRBD1 (5 bases). The CDR3 is 16 amino acids. Germline CDR1 and CDR2: SGHDT and YYEEEE. V was clipped by 4 bases and J by 7 bases, with 20 bases between them. CDR3 loop: CASSVLGGRQGEKLFF. The CDR3 DNA follows: TGTGCCAGCAGCGTCCTCGGAGGGCGCCAGGGTGAAAAACTGTTTTTT.

The gene calls are TRBV29-1 and TRBJ1-4; D is perhaps TRBD1 (5 bases). Looked up from germline, CDR1 is SQVTM and CDR2 is ANQGSEA. V lost 7 bases, J lost 4 bases, and 16 bases lay in between. This CDR3 region has 14 residues. The CDR3 reads CSATLGQFNEKLFF. CDR3 nucleotides: TGCAGCGCGACCCTGGGGCAGTTTAATGAAAAACTGTTTTTT.

The chain recombines TRBV10-3 with TRBJ2-5; 10 bases are shared with TRBD1. This CDR3 is 17 amino acids long. Germline V gene lookup returns CDR1 ENHRY and CDR2 SYGVKD. Unmatched junction bases numbered 9, after V lost 0 bases and J lost 5 bases. Here the CDR3 DNA reads TGTGCCATCAGTGAGTCTGCCGGGACAGGGGTGCGGGAGACCCAGTACTTC. This sequence encodes CAISESAGTGVRETQYF.

This clone was seen more than once but under ten times. The chain combines TRBV29-1 with TRBJ1-3; possibly TRBD1 for D (5 bases). This CDR3 region has 13 residues. Trimming cost V 7 bases and J 4 bases, with 14 bases left between them. CDR1 SQVTM and CDR2 ANQGSEA come from the germline V gene. The CDR3 loop is CSAGGAPGNTIYF. CDR3 DNA: TGCAGCGCCGGCGGGGCTCCAGGAAACACCATATATTTT.

J is TRBJ1-3 and V is TRBV4-1, with TRBD1 as a possible D gene (6 bases). V shed 3 bases and J shed 3 bases, with 18 bases lying between them. Germline assignment: CDR1 MGHRA and CDR2 YSYEKL. This CDR3 comprises 17 residues. CDR3 DNA: TGCGCCAGCAGCCAGCCCGCACGGGGGGCAATTGGAAACACCATATATTTT. Encoded protein: CASSQPARGAIGNTIYF.

V gene TRBV5-4 combines with J gene TRBJ1-4; D is possibly TRBD1 (5 bases). Per germline, CDR1 SGHNT and CDR2 YYREEE (reference sequence). V lost 8 bases to trimming and J lost 5 bases, with 22 bases between them. CDR3 length: 16 amino acids. In nucleotides, the CDR3 is TGTGCCAGAAGAGACAGCTTTTGTCCCCAAAATGAAAAACTGTTTTTT. It translates to CARRDSFCPQNEKLFF.

V and J are TRBV28 and TRBJ2-4; D not resolved. Germline V gene lookup returns CDR1 MDHEN and CDR2 SYDVKM. This CDR3 has 14 amino acids. The V and J ends lost 6 bases and 15 bases respectively, with 24 bases between them. The CDR3 nucleotides read TGTGCCAGCAGGGCTTATCAAGGAGTTTTTAAGCTGTACTTC. Translating gives CASRAYQGVFKLYF.

The chain couples TRBV9 to TRBJ2-7; weak D call: TRBD2 (6 bases). CDR3 length: 15 residues. From germline, CDR1 is SGDLS and CDR2 YYNGEE. Trimming left V 2 bases short and J 2 bases short, with 14 bases between. The DNA for the CDR3 is TGTGCCAGCAGCGTTGGGCTAGCGCAAACCTACGAGCAGTACTTC. As protein: CASSVGLAQTYEQYF.

The chain carries TRBV6-5 and TRBJ2-3; TRBD2 aligns across 11 bases. The CDR3 has 14 residues. The J segment lost 8 bases and the V segment lost 10 bases, leaving 11 bases of the junction unmatched. CDR1 MNHEY and CDR2 SVGAGI come from the germline V gene. CDR3 DNA: TGTGCCATCCGTTTAGCGGGGGGGCCGGGTACGCAGTATTTT. This encodes CAIRLAGGPGTQYF.

The chain links TRBV19 to TRBJ2-1; 8 bases are shared with TRBD2. Trimming removed 6 bases from V and 0 bases from J; junction bases left unmatched: 4. Looked up from germline, CDR1 is LNHDA and CDR2 is SQIVND (reference sequence). This CDR3 has 15 amino acids. The CDR3 protein is CASRWRGASYNEQFF. The CDR3 DNA reads as TGTGCCAGTAGATGGCGGGGGGCCTCCTACAATGAGCAGTTCTTC.

This rearrangement joins TRBV30 to TRBJ1-1; TRBD1 might be the D (6 bases). Trimming pared 0 bases from V and 1 base from J, leaving 6 bases between. The CDR3 has 13 amino acids. Germline values: CDR1 GTSNPN, CDR2 SVGIG (reference sequence). The CDR3 loop reads CAWSVQGNTEAFF. In DNA, the CDR3 is TGTGCCTGGAGTGTACAGGGGAACACTGAAGCTTTCTTT.

This chain links TRBV3-1 (or the pseudogene TRBV3-2) with TRBJ1-2; no definite D call. The V end was cut by 4 bases, the J end by 4 bases, with 10 bases between. CDR3 length: 13 residues. Germline V gene data show CDR1 as LGHDT and CDR2 as YNNKEL (reference sequence). CDR3 DNA sequence: TGTGCCAGCAGCCCTCTGCCGACCTATGGCTACACCTTC. Translating it yields CASSPLPTYGYTF.

The chain is built from TRBV15 and TRBJ2-2, with D maybe TRBD2 (5 bases). The CDR3 totals 18 residues. Germline values: CDR1 LNHNV, CDR2 YYDKDF (reference sequence). Trimming cost V 3 bases and J 4 bases, with 21 bases left between them. CDR3 DNA sequence: TGTGCCACCAGCAGCCACCACGTCGCCGGGGTGGTCACCGGGGAGCTGTTTTTT. Translated: CATSSHHVAGVVTGELFF.

This chain uses TRBV7-2 with TRBJ1-5, with TRBD1 as a possible D gene (6 bases). The CDR3 runs to 17 residues. Trimming took 1 base from V and 6 from J, leaving 19 bases between them. Germline CDR1 SGHTA, CDR2 FQGNSA. The CDR3 sequence: CASSLVFFRGYLQPQHF. In DNA form, the CDR3 reads TGTGCCAGCAGCTTAGTCTTCTTCAGGGGATACCTTCAGCCCCAGCATTTT. Using reference TRBV7-2 and TRBJ1-5 for the parts outside the CDR3, the full variable domain is GAGVSQSPSNKVTEKGKDVELRCDPISGHTALYWYRQSLGQGLEFLIYFQGNSAPDKSGLPSDRFSAERTGGSVSTLTIQRTQQEDSAVYLCASSLVFFRGYLQPQHFGDGTRLSIL.

The V and J genes are TRBV10-3 and TRBJ1-2, with D perhaps TRBD1 (6 bases). Germline V gives CDR1 ENHRY, CDR2 SYGVKD. Trimming removed 7 bases from V and 4 bases from J, with 13 bases in between. The CDR3 consists of 13 residues. Here the CDR3 reads CAIKGEVLYGYTF. CDR3 coding DNA: TGTGCCATCAAGGGGGAGGTCCTCTATGGCTACACCTTC.

The DNA of the CDR3 is TGTGCCACCAGTGGACAGGGTTCCTCTGGCTACACCTTC. Encoded protein: CATSGQGSSGYTF. The chain uses TRBV24-1 and TRBJ1-2; 7 positions match TRBD1. Trimming removed 5 bases from V and 7 bases from J; junction bases left unmatched: 6. Germline V gene lookup returns CDR1 KGHDR and CDR2 SFDVKD. The CDR3 has 13 residues.

The chain uses TRBV19 and TRBJ1-2, with D possibly being TRBD1 (5 bases). The V end was cut by 3 bases, the J end by 1 base, with 12 bases between. From germline, CDR1 is LNHDA and CDR2 SQIVND (reference sequence). The CDR3 runs to 15 residues. CDR3 DNA sequence: TGTGCCAGTAGTATGGGACGGGACCATAACTATGGCTACACCTTC. Translated: CASSMGRDHNYGYTF.

This chain links TRBV12-3 or TRBV12-4 with TRBJ1-1; 8 positions match TRBD1. The CDR3 runs to 13 residues. The J segment lost 4 bases and the V segment lost 4 bases, leaving 2 bases of the junction unmatched. CDR3 protein: CASSSGQGTEAFF. The CDR3 DNA reads as TGTGCCAGCAGTTCTGGACAGGGCACTGAAGCTTTCTTT.

The rearrangement uses TRBV6-4 and TRBJ2-1; 8 positions match TRBD2. V trimming: 2 bases; J trimming: 10 bases; junction bases outside the gene matches: 10. Germline V gives CDR1 MRHNA, CDR2 SNTAGT. The CDR3 runs 15 residues. CDR3 loop: CASSDGVAGREEQFF. CDR3 bases: TGTGCCAGCAGTGACGGTGTAGCGGGGAGGGAGGAGCAGTTCTTC.

The V and J genes are TRBV5-1 and TRBJ1-1, with a possible D match to TRBD1 (6 bases). Germline V gives CDR1 SGHRS, CDR2 YFSETQ. V gave up 2 bases and J gave up 1 base, with 6 bases separating them. The length of the CDR3 is 13 residues. The CDR3 DNA follows: TGCGCCAGCAGCTTAGGGGGGAACACTGAAGCTTTCTTT. It encodes CASSLGGNTEAFF.